A single sample gave rise to the 18 T cell receptor beta chains below, sequenced in a study of blood T cell repertoires in COVID-19. Clones were read by immunoSEQ multiplex PCR, and TCRdb kept only the in-frame ones, dropping some. The sample records around 500,000 clones, less than 90% being singletons. The sequenced sample was PBMCs or T cells enriched from blood (not recorded which). The receptors come from a woman aged 55-69 years who had recovered from COVID-19.

There are a few counts of this clone. The chain joins TRBV6-5 to TRBJ2-7, with D perhaps matching TRBD2 (7 bases). The CDR3 covers 15 residues. The ends were cut back, 6 bases at V and 0 bases at J, with 15 bases in the middle. CDR1 is MNHEY, CDR2 SVGAGI, per germline. CDR3 residues: CASSHGGGGSYEQYF. CDR3 bases: TGTGCCAGCAGCCACGGAGGGGGGGGCTCCTACGAGCAGTACTTC.

The rearrangement links TRBV25-1 to TRBJ1-4; 9 positions match TRBD1. Germline V CDR1 and CDR2: MGHDK, SYGVNS. V shed 3 bases and J 10 bases; nucleotides not matched to a gene: 9. The CDR3 extends over 15 amino acids. The CDR3 reads CASSDPGTGSGKLFF. DNA for the CDR3: TGTGCCAGCAGTGATCCCGGGACAGGGTCTGGAAAACTGTTTTTT.

The chain employs TRBV5-1 and TRBJ2-7; 8 bases map to TRBD1. Germline-derived CDR1 and CDR2 are SGHRS and YFSETQ. This CDR3 region has 16 residues. V lost 7 bases and J lost 6; bases outside the gene matches: 18. This CDR3 is CASPGLVQGGNCEQYV. The CDR3 DNA reads TGCGCCAGCCCTGGGTTGGTACAGGGGGGAAATTGCGAGCAGTACGTC.

V usage is TRBV29-1 and J usage is TRBJ1-4; the D gene is possibly TRBD1 (5 bases). From germline, CDR1 is SQVTM and CDR2 ANQGSEA. There are 13 residues in the CDR3. The germline V and J ends were trimmed by 5 bases and 4 bases, with 11 bases remaining between them. The CDR3 DNA follows: TGCAGCGTTAAGACAGCTTATAATGAAAAACTGTTTTTT. Its protein product is CSVKTAYNEKLFF.

The chain joins TRBV18 to TRBJ2-7, with 9 positions matching TRBD1. This CDR3 is built from 15 residues. The germline gives CDR1 KGHSH, CDR2 LQKENI. J gave up 4 bases and V 6 bases, and 10 bases lay outside the gene matches. The CDR3 here is CASSIGGTGWYEQYF. CDR3 DNA sequence: TGTGCCAGCTCTATAGGAGGGACAGGGTGGTACGAGCAGTACTTC. Together with reference TRBV18 and TRBJ2-7, the CDR3 gives the full variable domain: NAGVMQNPRHLVRRRGQEARLRCSPMKGHSHVYWYRQLPEEGLKFMVYLQKENIIDESGMPKERFSAEFPKEGPSILRIQQVVRGDSAAYFCASSIGGTGWYEQYFGPGTRLTVT.

This clone was seen a single time. J is TRBJ2-7 and V is TRBV7-8; D is unclear. V was shortened by 4 bases and J by 3 bases, with 4 bases between the two germline ends. CDR3 length equals 11 residues. Germline V gene data show CDR1 as SGHVS and CDR2 as FQNEAQ. The CDR3 DNA reads TGTGCCAGCAGCTCCTACTACGAGCAGTACGTC. This translates into CASSSYYEQYV.

The gene calls are TRBV3-1 (or the pseudogene TRBV3-2) and TRBJ1-4, with D maybe TRBD1 (6 bases). The ends were cut back, 0 bases at V and 7 bases at J, with 12 bases in the middle. Looked up from germline, CDR1 is LGHDT and CDR2 is YNNKEL (reference sequence). The CDR3 contains 15 residues. CDR3 residues: CASSQDKGGSEKLFF. DNA for the CDR3: TGTGCCAGCAGCCAAGATAAGGGGGGGTCTGAAAAACTGTTTTTT.

J is TRBJ1-2 and V is TRBV4-1; 7 bases map to TRBD1. The germline V gene encodes CDR1 MGHRA and CDR2 YSYEKL. J lost 0 bases, V lost 0 bases, and 7 bases had no gene match. The CDR3 totals 17 residues. The CDR3 DNA is TGCGCCAGCAGCCAAGAACCAGGGGGTAGGGCTAACTATGGCTACACCTTC. It translates to CASSQEPGGRANYGYTF.

V usage is TRBV10-1 and J usage is TRBJ2-2, with D possibly matching TRBD2 (5 bases). Germline CDR1 reads WNHNN; CDR2 reads SYGVQD (reference sequence). Trimming removed 2 bases at V and 5 bases at J, with 9 bases between. The CDR3 has 14 amino acids. In DNA form, the CDR3 reads TGCGCCAGCAGTGAGCAACTAGATACCGGGGAGCTGTTTTTT. This translates into CASSEQLDTGELFF.

This clone was seen a few times. CDR3 residues: CASSPGRGGGTEAFF. In DNA, the CDR3 is TGTGCCAGCTCGCCGGGGAGGGGGGGAGGAACTGAAGCTTTCTTT. This sequence joins TRBV18 and TRBJ1-1; TRBD1 is a possible D gene (6 bases). CDR1 and CDR2 (germline): KGHSH, LQKENI. This CDR3 has 15 residues. V dropped 6 bases and J dropped 5 bases, with 19 bases sitting between them. The complete variable domain, with remaining parts taken from reference TRBV18 and TRBJ1-1, reads NAGVMQNPRHLVRRRGQEARLRCSPMKGHSHVYWYRQLPEEGLKFMVYLQKENIIDESGMPKERFSAEFPKEGPSILRIQQVVRGDSAAYFCASSPGRGGGTEAFFGQGTRLTVV.

The J gene is TRBJ2-3, the V gene TRBV29-1; tentative D call: TRBD1 (6 bases). Looked up from germline, CDR1 is SQVTM and CDR2 is ANQGSEA. Between the trimmed V and J ends, which lost 6 bases and 0 bases, there was a span of 10 bases. This CDR3 comprises 13 residues. CDR3 sequence: CSVEQGSTDTQYF. The CDR3 DNA follows: TGCAGCGTAGAACAGGGTAGCACAGATACGCAGTATTTT.

The rearrangement joins TRBV2 to TRBJ1-6, with D uncertain. Trimming stripped 3 bases from V and 9 bases from J, with 12 bases between. The CDR3 runs 14 residues. Germline CDR1 and CDR2: SNHLY and FYNNEI. The CDR3 is CASSELSSSSPLHF. The CDR3 DNA sequence: TGTGCCAGCAGTGAGCTGAGTAGTAGTTCACCCCTCCACTTT.

This clone was found a few times. This chain uses TRBV9 with TRBJ2-7; 16 positions match TRBD2. CDR1 and CDR2 (germline): SGDLS, YYNGEE. The CDR3 loop spans 15 amino acids. The V gene end was trimmed by 3 bases and the J gene end by 8 bases; junction bases not matched to a gene: 5. The CDR3 spells CASSAGTSGGAQQYF. As DNA, the CDR3 is TGTGCCAGCAGCGCCGGGACTAGCGGGGGGGCCCAGCAGTACTTC.

The chain recombines TRBV11-2 with TRBJ1-2, with TRBD1 identical over 10 bases. The J segment lost 4 bases and the V segment lost 1 base, leaving 9 bases of the junction unmatched. The CDR3 spans 17 residues. Germline loops: CDR1 SGHAT, CDR2 FQNNGV. The DNA of the CDR3 is TGTGCCAGCAGCTTAGTTGGGGGACAGGGGACCCTCTATGGCTACACCTTC. This translates into CASSLVGGQGTLYGYTF.

Remarks on this clone: Other DNA sequences of this sample code for an identical CDR3. The genes are TRBV5-1 and TRBJ2-3, with 8 bases lining up with TRBD2. The CDR3 totals 15 residues. V lost 2 bases, J lost 0 bases, and 2 bases stayed unmatched. Germline CDR1 is SGHRS and CDR2 is YFSETQ. In nucleotides, the CDR3 is TGCGCCAGCAGCTTTAGCGGGGCGAGCACAGATACGCAGTATTTT. This translates into CASSFSGASTDTQYF.

This sequence joins TRBV2 and TRBJ1-2; D uncertain. V lost 1 base and J lost 4, with 10 bases in between. The CDR3 extends over 14 amino acids. CDR1 is SNHLY, CDR2 FYNNEI, per germline. The DNA for the CDR3 is TGTGCCAGCAGTGAAGGGCAGGTTCTCTATGGCTACACCTTC. It encodes CASSEGQVLYGYTF.

The rearrangement uses TRBV19 and TRBJ2-2; TRBD2 agrees at 12 bases. CDR3 size: 15 residues. The germline V gene encodes CDR1 LNHDA and CDR2 SQIVND (reference sequence). V was clipped by 5 bases and J by 5 bases; unmatched bases: 3. This CDR3 reads CASSRLAGVTGELFF. The CDR3 DNA is TGTGCCAGTAGTCGACTAGCGGGGGTAACCGGGGAGCTGTTTTTT.

The chain links TRBV2 to TRBJ1-1; D is ambiguous. Trimming removed 6 bases at V and 3 bases at J, with 14 bases between. This CDR3 has 14 residues. Germline loops: CDR1 SNHLY, CDR2 FYNNEI. The CDR3: CASRGAFLDTEAFF. The CDR3 DNA is TGTGCCAGCAGGGGCGCTTTTTTGGACACTGAAGCTTTCTTT.